The source of this T cell receptor beta chain is a study of Ad26.COV2.S vaccination and SARS-CoV-2 variants. Across the study: Vaccine-arm donor from the placebo-controlled COV1001 Ad26.COV2.S trial. Study-wide findings and caveats: Vaccine recipients surpassed placebo recipients in spike-specific TCR breadth. Spike-specific responses of CD8+ and CD4+ T cells were reported to display substantial breadth after vaccination.

The germline V gene encodes CDR1 KGHSH and CDR2 LQKENI. V was cut by 3 bases and J by 4 bases, with 12 bases left in between. The CDR3 sequence is 15 residues long. Comment on this clone: Its antigen is undetermined.

Assay: immunoSEQ multiplex PCR; the TCRdb copy retains only in-frame clones and omits some. The sample includes hundreds of thousands of clones, about 90% seen only once; the top ten take about 1.5%. Treatment noted: 19 received Ad26.COV2.S at low or high dose, single or two shots; roughly five received placebo; per-sample allocation not given. On day 63 after the first injection, vaccine and placebo recipients gave samples. The receptor comes from a person between 18 and 60 years old who received the Ad26.COV2.S COVID-19 vaccine or a placebo. The sequenced sample was peripheral blood, obtained in a trial of Ad26.COV2.S vaccine versus placebo. The V call is TRBV18, the J call TRBJ2-2, with D tentatively TRBD2 (5 bases). CDR3: CASSPRRAGTGELFF. CDR3 DNA: TGTGCCAGCTCACCCCGACGGGCGGGCACCGGGGAGCTGTTTTTT.